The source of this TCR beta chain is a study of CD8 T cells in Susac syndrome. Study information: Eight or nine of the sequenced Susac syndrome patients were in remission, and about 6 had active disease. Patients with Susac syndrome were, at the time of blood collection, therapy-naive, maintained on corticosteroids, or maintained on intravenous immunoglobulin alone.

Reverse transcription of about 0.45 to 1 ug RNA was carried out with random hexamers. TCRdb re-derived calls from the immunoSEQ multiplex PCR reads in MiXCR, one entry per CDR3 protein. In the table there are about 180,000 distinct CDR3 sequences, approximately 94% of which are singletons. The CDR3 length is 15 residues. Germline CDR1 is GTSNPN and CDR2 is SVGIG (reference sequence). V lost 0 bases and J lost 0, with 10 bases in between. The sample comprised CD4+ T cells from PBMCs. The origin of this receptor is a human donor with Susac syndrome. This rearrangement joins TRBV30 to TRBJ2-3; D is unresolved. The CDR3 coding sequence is TGTGCCTGGAGTGTAAACAGTCCTAGCACAGATACGCAGTATTTT. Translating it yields CAWSVNSPSTDTQYF.